These T cell receptor beta chains were read from a single sample in a study of cytomegalovirus exposure and HLA in healthy donors. Data came from immunoSEQ multiplex PCR; TCRdb stores just in-frame clones and leaves some out. The sample has 150,000 to 200,000 clones, 85% seen once. Input material: PBMCs. The origin of the receptors is a boy aged 2 to 9 in good health and CMV-seronegative. Both conserved end residues are part of each CDR3. A D gene is named only where the DNA matches it firmly. Clone size appears in some rows only: once, few, many, or a class for an expanded clone.

j_call: TRBJ1-5; clone_size: few; v_call: TRBV28; d_call: TRBD1; cdr3_aa: CASRTRTGGLQPQHF; cdr3_nt: TGTGCCAGCAGAACTAGGACAGGGGGTTTACAGCCCCAGCATTTT
j_call: TRBJ2-5; clone_size: NA; v_call: TRBV15; d_call: TRBD1; cdr3_aa: CATSRSLRGIQETQYF; cdr3_nt: TGTGCCACCAGCCGGAGTCTCAGGGGGATCCAAGAGACCCAGTACTTC
j_call: TRBJ2-2; clone_size: NA; v_call: TRBV2; d_call: TRBD1; cdr3_aa: CASKGQGRNTGELFF; cdr3_nt: TGTGCCAGCAAGGGACAGGGACGTAACACCGGGGAGCTGTTTTTT
j_call: TRBJ2-1; clone_size: NA; v_call: TRBV20-1; d_call: NA; cdr3_aa: CSASLEMFF; cdr3_nt: TGCAGTGCTAGCTTAGAAATGTTCTTC
j_call: TRBJ1-1; clone_size: NA; v_call: TRBV28; d_call: NA; cdr3_aa: CASSWRGIGTEAFF; cdr3_nt: TGTGCCAGCAGCTGGAGGGGTATTGGCACTGAAGCTTTCTTT
j_call: TRBJ2-1; clone_size: NA; v_call: TRBV13; d_call: TRBD2; cdr3_aa: CASSPRGGGGFEQFF; cdr3_nt: TGTGCCAGCAGCCCGCGGGGGGGAGGTGGATTTGAGCAGTTCTTC
j_call: TRBJ1-4; clone_size: NA; v_call: TRBV10-1; d_call: NA; cdr3_aa: CASSESKGHAATNEKLFF; cdr3_nt: TGCGCCAGCAGTGAGTCTAAGGGGCACGCCGCAACTAATGAAAAACTGTTTTTT
j_call: TRBJ1-2; clone_size: NA; v_call: TRBV7-9; d_call: NA; cdr3_aa: CASSLADIYGYTF; cdr3_nt: TGTGCCAGCAGCTTAGCGGACATCTATGGCTACACCTTC
j_call: TRBJ1-5; clone_size: NA; v_call: TRBV15; d_call: TRBD1; cdr3_aa: CATSIQTGGVQPQHF; cdr3_nt: TGTGCCACCAGCATTCAGACAGGGGGCGTTCAGCCCCAGCATTTT
j_call: TRBJ2-2; clone_size: NA; v_call: TRBV10-1; d_call: TRBD1; cdr3_aa: CASSEDRGLGELFF; cdr3_nt: TGCGCCAGCAGTGAGGACAGGGGGCTCGGGGAGCTGTTTTTT
j_call: TRBJ2-1; clone_size: NA; v_call: TRBV28; d_call: TRBD2; cdr3_aa: CASSFLSGRNNEQFF; cdr3_nt: TGTGCCAGCAGTTTCCTTAGCGGGAGGAACAATGAGCAGTTCTTC
j_call: TRBJ2-1; clone_size: NA; v_call: TRBV5-1; d_call: TRBD2; cdr3_aa: CASSLLAGDNDQFF; cdr3_nt: TGCGCCAGCAGCTTACTAGCGGGAGACAATGATCAGTTCTTC
j_call: TRBJ2-5; clone_size: NA; v_call: TRBV5-1; d_call: NA; cdr3_aa: CASSTEGETQYF; cdr3_nt: TGCGCCAGCAGTACAGAGGGCGAGACCCAGTACTTC
j_call: TRBJ1-2; clone_size: NA; v_call: TRBV6-5; d_call: TRBD1; cdr3_aa: CASSFLGQGAGGYTF; cdr3_nt: TGTGCCAGCAGTTTCCTGGGACAGGGGGCAGGTGGCTACACCTTC